This T cell receptor (beta chain) was identified in a study of T cells expressing NK-cell markers. Looking at the study overall: Sorted CD3+CD56+NKG2C+, CD3+CD56+NKG2C- and CD3+CD56-NKG2C+ T-cell subsets were beta-chain profiled. Within the sequenced cohort of eight donors, seven exhibited HCMV seropositivity and one was seronegative.

Regarding this clonotype: The antigen is undetermined.

The germline V gene has CDR1 MNHEY and CDR2 SVGEGT. This CDR3 has 17 amino acids. Study-wide points: As a fraction of CD8+ T cells, dominant NKG2C+ clonotypes reached about 1.0-7.5% in six donors. Where several donors were concerned, these clonotypes also led the CD3+CD56-NKG2C+ fraction.

TCRdb re-called the 5' RACE reads and catalogs CDR3 proteins one per entry, DNA excluded. This sample contains over 250,000 distinct CDR3 sequences. The sequencing sample was made of blood T cells: a sorted CD56 or NKG2C T cell subset, CD4+ or CD8+ T cells, or bulk PBMC T cells (not recorded which). This TCR came from a woman between 18 and 75 years old in good health. The chain couples TRBV6-2 or TRBV6-3 to TRBJ2-4; TCRdb names TRBD1, which stays unverified in the absence of DNA. CDR3 loop: CASSYSSRGAAKNIQYF.